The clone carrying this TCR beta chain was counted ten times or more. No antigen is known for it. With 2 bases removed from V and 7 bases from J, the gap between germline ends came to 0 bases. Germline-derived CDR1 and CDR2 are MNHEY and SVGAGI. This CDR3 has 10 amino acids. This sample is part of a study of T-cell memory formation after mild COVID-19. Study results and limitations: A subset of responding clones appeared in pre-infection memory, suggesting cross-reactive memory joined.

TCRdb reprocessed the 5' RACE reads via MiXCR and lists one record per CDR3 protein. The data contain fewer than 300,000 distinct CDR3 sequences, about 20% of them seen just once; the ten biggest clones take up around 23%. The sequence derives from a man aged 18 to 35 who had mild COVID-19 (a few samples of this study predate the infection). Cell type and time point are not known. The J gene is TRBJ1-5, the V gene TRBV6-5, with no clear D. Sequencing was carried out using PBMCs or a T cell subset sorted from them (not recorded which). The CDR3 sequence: CASSYQPQHF. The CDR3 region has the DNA TGTGCCAGCAGTTACCAGCCCCAGCATTTT.